The rows below give T cell receptor beta chains drawn from one sample of a study of T cells expressing NK-cell markers. TCRdb reanalyzed the 5' RACE reads and collapses them to one entry per CDR3 protein, without DNA. This table holds 550,000 to 600,000 distinct CDR3 sequences. Sequencing was done on a sample of blood T cells: a sorted CD56 or NKG2C T cell subset, CD4+ or CD8+ T cells, or bulk PBMC T cells (not recorded which). The receptors shown here come from a man aged 18-30 years in good health. Each CDR3 is given with its conserved first and last residue.

CDR3,J,V
CASSLVSGRDSPLHF,TRBJ1-6,TRBV12-3/TRBV12-4
CASSASTGGMAEAFF,TRBJ1-1,TRBV9
CASSQEGWSGRGNEQFF,TRBJ2-1,TRBV4-1
CASSLKGARGLEQYF,TRBJ2-7,TRBV18
CASSKVETSGNYNEQFF,TRBJ2-1,TRBV21-1
CASSYSPGGDEAFF,TRBJ1-1,TRBV6-5
CASSLYGRDEQFF,TRBJ2-1,TRBV27
CASSYSLVAGVLEQYF,TRBJ2-7,TRBV6-5
CASSPTTGGEAFF,TRBJ1-1,TRBV5-4
CSARGEAGGPQAEQFF,TRBJ2-1,TRBV20-1
CSVGGQFGPYEQYF,TRBJ2-7,TRBV29-1
CSVVGQWNTEAFF,TRBJ1-1,TRBV29-1
CASSAPFGSGSDETQYF,TRBJ2-5,TRBV12-3/TRBV12-4
CSVRRGGGSKNIQYF,TRBJ2-4,TRBV20-1
CASSLGTAIFNTGELFF,TRBJ2-2,TRBV5-1
CASSQAPGGIRSPLHF,TRBJ1-6,TRBV4-1
CAWSRRGKETQYF,TRBJ2-5,TRBV30
CACVSGTQNYGYTF,TRBJ1-2,TRBV19
CASARPKGVPPYEQYF,TRBJ2-7,TRBV11-1
CASSSSGRRLQETQYF,TRBJ2-5,TRBV5-1
CAWSVRGRVSGANVLTF,TRBJ2-6,TRBV30
CSARSTSPPYEQYF,TRBJ2-7,TRBV20-1
CASSQGTSGPYEQYF,TRBJ2-7,TRBV7-6
CAISEPGPTDTQYF,TRBJ2-3,TRBV10-3
CASEQTPSPLHF,TRBJ1-6,TRBV28
CASSRTPGQMNTEAFF,TRBJ1-1,TRBV14
CATSREGRTSGNTIYF,TRBJ1-3,TRBV15
CASSLGVQGGYEQYF,TRBJ2-7,TRBV7-2
CASSFEDYYEQYF,TRBJ2-7,TRBV6-6
CASRDPSTDTQYF,TRBJ2-3,TRBV6-2/TRBV6-3
CSATKTSGSSDEQFF,TRBJ2-1,TRBV20-1
CASTRSRSVVRQFF,TRBJ2-1,TRBV12-3/TRBV12-4
CASSFSPGTAREKLFF,TRBJ1-4,TRBV7-9
CASSFGDRDGNTIYF,TRBJ1-3,TRBV5-1
CASSWRASTDTQYF,TRBJ2-3,TRBV6-2/TRBV6-3
CASSLLRDYGYTF,TRBJ1-2,TRBV5-1
CASSWGLAGVGEQFF,TRBJ2-1,TRBV11-2
CASMQEFTEAFF,TRBJ1-1,TRBV12-3/TRBV12-4
CASVGSDTEAFF,TRBJ1-1,TRBV21-1
CASSRDRGPTTLEAFF,TRBJ1-1,TRBV6-1
CATQSSGRYNEQFF,TRBJ2-1,TRBV24-1
CASKLAGYYEQYF,TRBJ2-7,TRBV6-2/TRBV6-3
CATSLDRDYGYTF,TRBJ1-2,TRBV15
CAISPGQGRSGANVLTF,TRBJ2-6,TRBV10-3
CASSYSRPTDTQYF,TRBJ2-3,TRBV6-5
CASSQPGALLAKNIQYF,TRBJ2-4,TRBV4-1
CASSHLRGVSEKLFF,TRBJ1-4,TRBV6-1
CSAQQAASGNTIYF,TRBJ1-3,TRBV20-1
CASNEDRAPSGANVLTF,TRBJ2-6,TRBV6-2/TRBV6-3
CASSRRLAGKTDTQYF,TRBJ2-3,TRBV3-1
CSVVELAGFGEQFF,TRBJ2-1,TRBV29-1
CAINGQGSSYNEQFF,TRBJ2-1,TRBV10-3
CSARVGTSGRVGEQFF,TRBJ2-1,TRBV20-1
CASSPRDSSSYNEQFF,TRBJ2-1,TRBV7-9
CANRDRAYEQYF,TRBJ2-7,TRBV2
CASSHLGDSYEQYF,TRBJ2-7,TRBV4-3
CASSAQPGELFF,TRBJ2-2,TRBV12-3/TRBV12-4
CASSISLTDLRLTGELFF,TRBJ2-2,TRBV27
CASSLADGTRNEKLFF,TRBJ1-4,TRBV5-1
CASREPALSTDTQYF,TRBJ2-3,TRBV21-1